A single TCR beta chain is shown here with its context. This clonotype was seen a handful of times. What antigen it recognizes has not been identified. Base-call qualities are not available, and no considerably larger clone is one nucleotide away. The sample comes from a study of regulatory T cells in long-lasting Graves disease (dated by TCRdb to 2020 to 2022). About the investigation overall: Newly diagnosed Graves' disease patients had taken antithyroid drugs for less than 3 months. A total of around 35 samples underwent TCR sequencing: approximately 13 from persistent and roughly 20 from newly diagnosed Graves' disease patients. The study took place in China and was registered as a clinical trial. This study used TCR sequencing and RNA sequencing of peripheral blood to compare persistent Graves' disease patients against newly diagnosed Graves' disease patients. What the research found in general, with its limitations: Sequencing and analysis were limited to the TCR beta chain. Patients with persistent disease shared more public clonotypes (over 2,500) than newly diagnosed patients did (around 980). Persistent Graves' disease patients showed lower TCR Shannon entropy and fewer highly expanded clones than newly diagnosed patients, suggesting clonal expansion. The small sample size was acknowledged by the authors as a limitation that may reduce accuracy. The study examined only peripheral blood because the primary lesion, thyroid tissue, could not be accessed.

The receptor library was made with multiplex PCR. Sequencing was carried out with an Illumina HiSeq 4000. TCR beta libraries were built with iRepertoire HTBI primers and Arm-PCR amplification of CDR3 regions. Before sequencing, the PCR products underwent gel purification. The authors processed their data as follows. Gene usage analysis of CDR3 amino acid clonotypes used the 62 TRBV and more than 13 TRBJ segments found across samples. COPE and FqMerger were used to merge the filtered high-quality paired reads into contigs. BLAST was used to align contigs to IMGT TRBV, TRBD and TRBJ reference genes, with CDR3 defined following IMGT. Any clonotype with a frequency above 0.1% was classified as a highly expanded clone. Shannon entropy was used to measure repertoire diversity, and the Gini coefficient was used to measure V-J evenness. A clonotype was considered public if more than one individual shared it. Clones were called with MiXCR by TCRdb after fastp trimmed the public reads at Q25, and only in-frame beta chains were retained. Each CDR3 protein gets just one entry, which takes the most common genes and DNA from the rows behind it. TCRdb's processing, not the authors', yielded these V and J calls. The sample table holds hundreds of thousands of distinct CDR3 sequences, of which less than 20% were seen once. The biggest ten clones account for 15% to 20% of the sample.

In light of the paper, this sample's time point label describes: newly diagnosed GD, antithyroid drugs for less than 3 months. RNA was extracted from PBMCs in TRIzol for both TCR sequencing and RNA sequencing. The diagnosis of Graves' disease followed American Thyroid Association guidelines. Patients for the study were recruited at an endocrinology department in Xi'an, China. Each patient gave approximately 10 milliliters of peripheral blood, collected in an EDTA anticoagulant tube. Ficoll Paque Plus density gradient separation was used to isolate PBMCs, and no additional T cell sorting was done. An Agilent 2100 Bioanalyzer and agarose gel were used to assess RNA quality, and a NanoDrop 2000 was used to measure RNA concentration. The same sample was also studied in work on T cells in Graves' hyperthyroidism and ophthalmopathy. As the second paper documents: Graves' hyperthyroidism was defined as stable when no progression to ophthalmopathy occurred over 18 months of follow-up. Hyperthyroidism patients were newly diagnosed, with disease duration under 2 months, and aged 18 to 65 years. Patients with uncontrolled infections, other autoimmune diseases, pregnancy or lactation were excluded. Diagnoses relied on clinical symptoms, serum thyroxine and TRAb, thyroid ultrasound and orbital computed tomography. The TCR CDR3 was subjected to a first round of RT-PCR using the HTBI primer set and the Qiagen OneStep RT-PCR kit. Most expanded thyroid clonotypes (frequency above 0.001) were also detected in blood, a finding suggesting that blood repertoires may reflect thyroid immune responses. A 13 V-J signature model separated ophthalmopathy from stable hyperthyroidism, with around 91% sensitivity and just under 84% specificity in cross-validation and 80%/75% in testing. In validation, the model predicted progression to ophthalmopathy with roughly 66% sensitivity and approximately 72% specificity, a median of roughly seven months before onset. To identify TCR V-J signatures that set the groups apart, the researchers used a discovery cohort of roughly 100 patients, made up of 40 to 45 with Graves' ophthalmopathy and some 60 with stable Graves' hyperthyroidism. Prospective prediction of ophthalmopathy was tested in an independent validation cohort of 18 to 20 hyperthyroidism patients and 15 to 17 patients who later progressed to ophthalmopathy. The 90 or so discovery patients were randomly split 7:3 into training and test sets. The study also compared thyroid tissue and blood T-cell repertoires from over 5 Graves' hyperthyroidism patients. Following sampling, methimazole starting at 30 mg daily was given to hyperthyroidism patients, and high-dose intravenous methylprednisolone was given to ophthalmopathy patients. The libraries were constructed in a second round of multiplex PCR and then size-selected and purified. Sequencing of the libraries was done on an Illumina HiSeq2000 using paired-end 100 bp reads. SOAPnuke was used to process the raw data, throwing out any read that contained adapters or uncalled bases, had a mean Phred below 15, or lacked an exact constant-primer or identifier match. High-quality paired reads were merged using COPE v1.2.5, and each unique nucleotide sequence was defined as a clonotype. Clonotypes were aligned to IMGT TRBV, TRBD and TRBJ reference segments using MiTCR v1.1. Analysis was restricted to V-J combinations with a frequency above 0.0001, which covered about 99% of repertoires. The TCS score was defined as F50 (clonal expansion) divided by E x V (chaos), with BLOSUM62-based TCRdist calculated between CDR3 peptides within each V-J. Welch's t-statistics and random forest reduced 500 to 550 V-J features to some 14, which were used in a naive Bayes classifier (R e1071). No statistical method was used to set the sample size in advance, and investigators knew the group allocation. The paper describes TCR Vbeta CDR3 sequencing of fewer than 150 peripheral blood samples, made up of under 50 ophthalmopathy patients, roughly 80 hyperthyroidism patients and some 17 progressor patients.

Sequenced material: peripheral blood mononuclear cells (PBMCs), taken at new diagnosis, from a patient treated with antithyroid drugs. The source is a woman aged 25 to 39 with Graves disease. Donor details come from another sample of the same person, matched by shared clones.

This receptor has the CDR3 CAWSVRRSNTDTEAFF. The DNA reads as follows: TGTGCCTGGAGTGTACGACGGTCGAACACCGACACTGAAGCTTTCTTT. The chain links TRBV30 with TRBJ1-1, with the D segment identity uncertain. The CDR3 holds 16 amino acids from the cysteine to the phenylalanine. Solely the CDR3 DNA is kept, with 48 bases framed from the first base. Cut back by 0 bases and 3 bases, the V and J ends lie 17 bases apart. CDR1 and CDR2 were assigned from the germline V gene (reference sequence) as GTSNPN and SVGIG.